The present T cell receptor (beta chain) was sequenced within a study of T-cell reconstitution after alpha-beta-depleted transplantation in children. Study-level results: Certain patients had high TCRbeta diversity at day 60, and it came from recipient T cells and thymic progenitors that survived. One year after transplant, T-cell counts and diversity came mostly from newly produced T cells. There were reportedly several hundred expanded graft clones from which alpha-beta T cells came about two months after transplant.

The CDR3 length is 11 residues. The V end lost 6 bases, the J end lost 8 bases, and 12 bases lay between the germline ends. In germline, CDR1 is DFQATT, CDR2 SNEGSKA (reference sequence). This clonotype was found once. Its matching antigen is unknown. The library targeted TCRbeta and was prepared with unique molecular identifiers. MiXCR, run by TCRdb on the PCR reads, gives a single entry per CDR3 protein. The sample yields roughly 570,000 distinct CDR3 sequences, over 20% seen once. The clonotype originates from a boy under two years old with Wiskott-Aldrich syndrome, due to receive a stem cell transplant. The sample in question was PBMCs, obtained before TCRalphabeta/CD19-depleted stem cell transplant. The chain employs TRBV20-1 and TRBJ2-3, with D perhaps TRBD1 or TRBD2 (5 bases each). DNA of the CDR3: TGCAGTGCCCGGACTGGGGGTACGCAGTATTTT. Amino acids: CSARTGGTQYF.